Listed below are T cell receptor beta chains from one sample, sequenced in a study of blood T cell repertoires in COVID-19. Libraries were prepared by immunoSEQ multiplex PCR; TCRdb keeps only in-frame clonotypes and omits some of them. The sample has roughly 81,000 clones; over 75% are singletons. Sequenced material: peripheral blood. The receptors stem from a man in his 70s with active or convalescent COVID-19. CDR3s include the opening cysteine and the closing phenylalanine or tryptophan. The order of the fields is D gene, J gene, V gene, clone size, CDR3 DNA, CDR3 protein. A D gene is named only where the DNA matches it firmly. Some rows mark clone size as missing; the rest say once, few, many or name a class of expanded clone.

>NA|TRBJ1-2|TRBV5-6|NA
TGTGCCAGCAGCTTGGGACCAGCGGGCCTCTATGGCTACACCTTC
CASSLGPAGLYGYTF
>NA|TRBJ2-7|TRBV19|once
TGTGCCAGTAGCCTCTTCGGGGGAAACTACGAGCAGTACTTC
CASSLFGGNYEQYF
>NA|TRBJ1-1|TRBV11-1|NA
TGTGCCAGCAGCTTGGAGGGACCACCTACTGAAGCTTTCTTT
CASSLEGPPTEAFF
>TRBD1|TRBJ1-3|TRBV5-1|NA
TGCGCCAGCAGCTTGACCTGGGACAGTCTGGGGAACACCATATATTTT
CASSLTWDSLGNTIYF
>NA|TRBJ1-5|TRBV10-3|once
TGTGCCATCACCAGGGGAGGGGATCAGCCCCAGCATTTT
CAITRGGDQPQHF
>NA|TRBJ2-7|TRBV6-6|NA
TGTGCCAGCAGTTACGCGGGGTCCTACGAGCAGTACTTC
CASSYAGSYEQYF
>TRBD2|TRBJ2-1|TRBV18|NA
TGTGCCAGCTCACCGCCCCAGCGGGGCGGTGAGCAGTTCTTC
CASSPPQRGGEQFF
>NA|TRBJ2-2|TRBV5-1|few
TGCGCCAGCAGCCCGTCAGGGGTGGCGAACACCGGGGAGCTGTTTTTT
CASSPSGVANTGELFF
>TRBD2|TRBJ2-2|TRBV24-1|NA
TGTGCCACCAGTGACCCCCGGACTAGCCCGAACACCGGGGAGCTGTTTTTT
CATSDPRTSPNTGELFF
>NA|TRBJ1-2|TRBV10-3|NA
TGTGCCATTGGAAGAGACAACCACACCTTC
CAIGRDNHTF
>TRBD2|TRBJ2-7|TRBV4-1|NA
TGCGCCAGCAGCCAAGAGACCCTAGCGGGGGGGCTTTACGAGCAGTACTTC
CASSQETLAGGLYEQYF
>NA|TRBJ1-2|TRBV10-3|NA
TGTGCCATCAGTGACATCAGGGGTAGCGACTATGGCTACACCTTC
CAISDIRGSDYGYTF
>TRBD1|TRBJ1-5|TRBV30|NA
TGTGCCTGGAGTCTCCACGGACAGGGGGATCAGCCCCAGCATTTT
CAWSLHGQGDQPQHF
>NA|TRBJ1-3|TRBV6-1|NA
TGTGCCAGCAATGAACACCCCGCGGGAAACACCATATATTTT
CASNEHPAGNTIYF
>TRBD1|TRBJ1-5|TRBV11-2|NA
TGTGCCAGCAGCTATACAGGGGGCGGGGAGCCCCAGCATTTT
CASSYTGGGEPQHF
>NA|TRBJ2-7|TRBV28|few
TGTGCCAGCACCATCAACTCGGGACTCTACGAGCAGTACTTC
CASTINSGLYEQYF
>NA|TRBJ1-1|TRBV5-6|NA
TGTGCCAGCAGCTTCCGGGACACTGAAGCTTTCTTT
CASSFRDTEAFF
>TRBD1|TRBJ2-6|TRBV5-1|NA
TGCGCCAGCAGCGTCACAGGGGCTGGGGCCAACGTCCTGACTTTC
CASSVTGAGANVLTF
>NA|TRBJ1-2|TRBV29-1|NA
TGCAGCGGCCTACAGGGTTTTAATGGCTACACCTTC
CSGLQGFNGYTF
>NA|TRBJ1-6|TRBV5-6|NA
TGTGCCAGCAGCCGGATTACAGGAAATTCACCCCTCCACTTT
CASSRITGNSPLHF
>NA|TRBJ2-3|TRBV6-5|NA
TGTGCCAGCGGGCTAACTAGCACAGATACGCAGTATTTT
CASGLTSTDTQYF
>TRBD1|TRBJ1-4|TRBV5-1|NA
TGCGCCAGCAGCTTGGCTGGGACAGGGGAAGAAAAACTGTTTTTT
CASSLAGTGEEKLFF
>TRBD1|TRBJ2-5|TRBV2|NA
TGTGCCAGCAACCTACAGGGAAAGGGGGCAGAGACCCAGTACTTC
CASNLQGKGAETQYF
>NA|TRBJ1-4|TRBV5-4|NA
TGTGCCAGCAGCTTAGGCGGGGCGGGCGGTGAAAAACTGTTTTTT
CASSLGGAGGEKLFF
>TRBD1|TRBJ2-5|TRBV12-3/TRBV12-4|NA
TGTGCCAGCAGTGGGACAGCCCAAGAGACCCAGTACTTC
CASSGTAQETQYF
>NA|TRBJ2-3|TRBV5-1|NA
TGCGCCAGCAGCCTGGTGGGGGCCGGAGATACGCAGTATTTT
CASSLVGAGDTQYF
>NA|TRBJ2-2|TRBV6-6|NA
TGTGCCAGCAGCACTAGAACCTCAGGGGAAGTAGGGGCGAACACCGGGGAGCTGTTTTTT
CASSTRTSGEVGANTGELFF
>NA|TRBJ2-7|TRBV11-2|once
TGTGCCAGCAGCCGGACCGTCCGGGGGGCCGGGTACGAGCAGTACTTC
CASSRTVRGAGYEQYF
>TRBD1|TRBJ1-2|TRBV7-8|NA
TGTGCCAGCAGTCCGGGACAGAAGGGCTACACCTTC
CASSPGQKGYTF
>NA|TRBJ2-2|TRBV7-2|once
TGTGCCAGCAGCTTAGATATACCCAGAAAGAACACCGGGGAGCTGTTTTTT
CASSLDIPRKNTGELFF
>NA|TRBJ1-6|TRBV6-2/TRBV6-3|NA
TGTGCCAGCAGCTCCGACAGAACCTATAATTCACCCCTCCACTTT
CASSSDRTYNSPLHF
>TRBD1|TRBJ1-2|TRBV7-9|NA
TGTGCCAGCAGCGTCGGGGACAGGGTCAGCCCTTCTGACTTC
CASSVGDRVSPSDF